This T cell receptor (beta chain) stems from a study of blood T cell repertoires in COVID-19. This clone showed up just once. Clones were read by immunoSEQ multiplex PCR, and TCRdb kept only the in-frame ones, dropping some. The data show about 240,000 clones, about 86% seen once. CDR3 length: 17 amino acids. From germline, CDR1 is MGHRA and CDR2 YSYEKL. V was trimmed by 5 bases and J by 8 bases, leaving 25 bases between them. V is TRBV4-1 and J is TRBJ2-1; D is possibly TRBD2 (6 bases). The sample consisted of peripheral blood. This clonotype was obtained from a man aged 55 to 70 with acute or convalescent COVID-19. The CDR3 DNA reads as TGCGCCAGCAGCAAACGTACGGGAGCGGCTGATTGGGATGAGCAGTTCTTC. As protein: CASSKRTGAADWDEQFF.